This is a list of T cell receptor beta chains from one sample in a study of a mutant IDH1 vaccine in newly diagnosed glioma. What these receptors recognize is not known. Produced via immunoSEQ multiplex PCR; TCRdb's table is partial and in-frame only. The data contain around 60,000 clones, approximately 88% of them singletons. The starting material was PBMCs, obtained from a glioma patient whose treatment included an IDH1 peptide vaccine. The origin of the receptors is a woman in her forties or fifties with glioma. Both conserved end residues are part of each CDR3. D genes are given only for firm matches. Some rows have no size entry. The others give once, few or many, or a class for an expanded clone.

j_call clone_size v_call d_call cdr3_aa cdr3_nt
TRBJ1-5 - TRBV6-5 TRBD1 CASSRTGSNQPQHF TGTGCCAGCAGCAGGACAGGGAGCAATCAGCCCCAGCATTTT
TRBJ2-7 - TRBV13 - CASSLKGTYEQYF TGTGCCAGCAGCTTGAAAGGGACCTACGAGCAGTACTTC
TRBJ2-5 few TRBV29-1 - CSVVLRETQYF TGCAGCGTTGTTCTGCGAGAGACCCAGTACTTC
TRBJ1-5 - TRBV7-2 - CASSLGAGNQPQHF TGTGCCAGCAGCTTAGGGGCCGGTAATCAGCCCCAGCATTTT
TRBJ1-1 few TRBV9 - CASSVGGTEAFF TGTGCCAGCAGCGTAGGGGGGACCGAAGCTTTCTTT
TRBJ2-7 - TRBV4-1 - CASSLRTSGYEQYF TGCGCCAGCAGCCTTCGAACGTCGGGTTACGAGCAGTACTTC
TRBJ2-1 - TRBV6-1 - CASSDDGSHNEQFF TGTGCCAGCAGTGACGATGGGTCACACAATGAGCAGTTCTTC
TRBJ2-2 - TRBV4-1 TRBD2 CASSPAGRARTGELFF TGCGCCAGCAGCCCGGCCGGGAGGGCGAGAACCGGGGAGCTGTTTTTT
TRBJ1-2 - TRBV7-3 TRBD1 CASSLIGGTGSNRGYTF TGTGCCAGCAGCTTAATAGGGGGGACAGGCAGTAATCGGGGCTACACCTTC
TRBJ2-5 - TRBV9 TRBD2 CASSVADGGSFPETQYF TGTGCCAGCAGCGTAGCTGACGGGGGGTCTTTCCCAGAGACCCAGTACTTC
TRBJ1-2 few TRBV7-9 - CASSSLTGIDGYTF TGTGCCAGCAGCTCCTTAACAGGGATCGATGGCTACACCTTC
TRBJ1-1 - TRBV7-8 TRBD1 CASSSRDRNTEAFF TGTGCCAGCAGCTCAAGGGACAGGAACACTGAAGCTTTCTTT
TRBJ2-7 - TRBV27 - CASSLGGYEQYF TGTGCCAGCAGTTTAGGAGGTTACGAGCAGTACTTC
TRBJ1-4 - TRBV11-2 TRBD1 CASSSGTGWEKLFF TGTGCCAGCAGCTCCGGGACAGGGTGGGAAAAACTGTTTTTT
TRBJ1-1 few TRBV11-3 TRBD1 CASSAGLKGATEAFF TGTGCCAGCAGCGCTGGGCTAAAGGGGGCGACTGAAGCTTTCTTT
TRBJ2-2 - TRBV10-3 TRBD1 CAISVPGTGGSDGELFF TGTGCCATCAGTGTCCCCGGGACAGGGGGCTCGGACGGGGAGCTGTTTTTT
TRBJ2-3 - TRBV4-2 - CASSVQTPDTQYF TGTGCCAGCAGCGTACAAACCCCAGATACGCAGTATTTT
TRBJ1-1 - TRBV11-3 - CASSLRGKNTEAFF TGTGCCAGCAGCTTACGGGGCAAGAACACTGAAGCTTTCTTT
TRBJ2-2 - TRBV5-5 - CASSLRGAQTGELFF TGTGCCAGCAGCTTACGGGGGGCGCAAACCGGGGAGCTGTTTTTT
TRBJ1-4 few TRBV7-9 TRBD1 CASSSVLSGQGVEKLFF TGTGCCAGCAGCTCGGTCTTGTCGGGACAGGGAGTTGAAAAACTGTTTTTT
TRBJ1-1 - TRBV6-1 - CAVTRGGTEAFF TGTGCCGTGACCAGGGGAGGAACTGAAGCTTTCTTT
TRBJ1-2 - TRBV5-1 - CASSFLTGNYGYTF TGCGCCAGCAGCTTCCTCACAGGGAACTATGGCTACACCTTC
TRBJ1-6 - TRBV19 - CASSIGQGNSPLHF TGTGCCAGTAGTATAGGGCAGGGGAATTCACCCCTCCACTTT